This T cell receptor beta chain came from a study of control samples from healthy donors and cancer patients. Sequencing was performed with immunoSEQ multiplex PCR; in TCRdb, only in-frame clones are kept and a portion is missing. The sample gives about 92,000 clones, around 80% of which show up once; about 10% is in the top ten. The CDR3 extends over 15 amino acids. Germline values: CDR1 MNHEY, CDR2 SMNVEV (reference sequence). Trimming pared 3 bases from V and 7 bases from J, leaving 15 bases between. This sequence was found in a woman in her sixties or seventies in good health. The sequencing input was blood. This chain connects TRBV27 to TRBJ2-2; D remains ambiguous. The DNA of the CDR3 is TGTGCCAGCAGTTTTGCGACACCCGAGGACGGGGAGCTGTTTTTT. Protein sequence: CASSFATPEDGELFF.